Below, 29 T cell receptor beta chains from the same sample are listed, as sequenced in a study of fetal regulatory T cell absence and autoimmunity. Here immunoSEQ multiplex PCR was the method, and the copy in TCRdb shows in-frame clones only, minus some. Altogether about 95,000 clones are present, 60% to 80% being singletons, with the ten largest covering roughly 2%. Sequencing was done on a sample of pancreas tissue. The receptors were gathered from a male donor with IPEX syndrome.

This chain joins TRBV6-5 and TRBJ2-1; D unresolved. Germline-derived CDR1 and CDR2 are MNHEY and SVGAGI. The V end was cut by 0 bases, the J end by 10 bases, with 10 bases between. The CDR3 sequence is 13 residues long. The CDR3 bases are TGTGCCAGCAGTTACTCGGAAATAGCAGAGCAGTTCTTC. It is translated as CASSYSEIAEQFF.

This rearrangement joins TRBV4-1 to TRBJ2-7; a weak D match, TRBD2 (5 bases). V lost 3 bases to trimming and J lost 2 bases, with 14 bases between them. Germline V gene sequence: CDR1 MGHRA, CDR2 YSYEKL. CDR3 size: 15 residues. The CDR3, as DNA: TGCGCCAGCAGCCACTCTTCAGAGGGCCCCTACGAGCAGTACTTC. Its translation: CASSHSSEGPYEQYF.

This chain connects TRBV5-4 to TRBJ2-1; 8 bases agree with TRBD2. Looked up from germline, CDR1 is SGHNT and CDR2 is YYREEE (reference sequence). V was clipped by 0 bases and J by 2 bases; unmatched bases: 4. This CDR3 comprises 16 residues. The chain's CDR3 is CASSLGGGRTYNEQFF. The CDR3 DNA sequence: TGTGCCAGCAGCTTGGGCGGCGGGAGGACCTACAATGAGCAGTTCTTC.

The J gene is TRBJ2-2, the V gene TRBV7-2; 15 nucleotides agree with TRBD2. CDR3 size: 18 residues. Germline V gene data show CDR1 as SGHTA and CDR2 as FQGNSA. V gave up 5 bases and J gave up 5 bases; unmatched junction bases: 9. CDR3 bases: TGTGCCAGCAGCCTCCGGACTAGCGGGGGGGTGAGGACCGGGGAGCTGTTTTTT. Translation gives CASSLRTSGGVRTGELFF. The full variable domain, with the rest looked up from reference TRBV7-2 and TRBJ2-2, is GAGVSQSPSNKVTEKGKDVELRCDPISGHTALYWYRQSLGQGLEFLIYFQGNSAPDKSGLPSDRFSAERTGGSVSTLTIQRTQQEDSAVYLCASSLRTSGGVRTGELFFGEGSRLTVL.

This sequence joins TRBV6-5 and TRBJ2-1, with 10 nucleotides matching TRBD1. V lost 2 bases, J lost 2 bases, and 3 bases stayed unmatched. This CDR3 has 16 amino acids. CDR1 is MNHEY and CDR2 is SVGAGI in the germline V gene. The CDR3 bases are TGTGCCAGCAGTTACCGAGGACAGGGGGCCTACAATGAGCAGTTCTTC. Translated: CASSYRGQGAYNEQFF.

V and J are TRBV5-4 and TRBJ1-4, with 7 bases fitting TRBD1. V was clipped by 3 bases and J by 7 bases; unmatched bases: 0. This CDR3 has 12 residues. Germline CDR1 is SGHNT and CDR2 is YYREEE (reference sequence). CDR3: CASSYRGEKLFF. Here the CDR3 DNA reads TGTGCCAGCAGCTACAGGGGTGAAAAACTGTTTTTT.

In this sample, this clone turned up a few times. This rearrangement joins TRBV7-2 to TRBJ1-6; D gene ambiguous. Trimming cost V 4 bases and J 6 bases, with 10 bases left between them. CDR3 length equals 14 residues. The germline gives CDR1 SGHTA, CDR2 FQGNSA. The CDR3 bases are TGTGCCAGCAGCTACCGGGTCCTTAATTCACCCCTCCACTTT. It specifies CASSYRVLNSPLHF.

The CDR3 region has the DNA TGTGCCACAGGCCTTCGGGACAAGCCCACCGGGGAGCTGTTTTTT. Amino acid sequence: CATGLRDKPTGELFF. This chain links TRBV10-3 with TRBJ2-2; weak D call: TRBD1 (6 bases). CDR1 ENHRY and CDR2 SYGVKD come from the germline V gene. The CDR3 is 15 residues long. V lost 10 bases and J lost 4, with 19 bases in between.

The chain links TRBV29-1 to TRBJ2-3; D uncertain. Germline CDR1 SQVTM, CDR2 ANQGSEA. This CDR3 region has 11 residues. Trimming took off 5 bases at V and 1 base at J, with 4 bases between the two ends. This chain's CDR3 is CSVFRTDTQYF. The CDR3 region has the DNA TGCAGCGTTTTCCGCACAGATACGCAGTATTTT.

This clone was recorded a few times. The chain has TRBV19 and TRBJ2-7, with 8 bases fitting TRBD1. The junction had 8 bases not matched to a gene; V was cut back by 8 bases and J by 2 bases. The germline V gene has CDR1 LNHDA and CDR2 SQIVND (reference sequence). The CDR3 loop spans 14 amino acids. This CDR3 reads CASGLGTGPYEQYF. CDR3 sequence (DNA): TGTGCCAGTGGGCTGGGGACAGGCCCCTACGAGCAGTACTTC.

J is TRBJ2-1 and V is TRBV27; weak D call: TRBD2 (6 bases). Trimming shortened V by 1 base and J by 7 bases, and 11 bases separated the two germline ends. The CDR3 runs to 14 residues. In germline, CDR1 is MNHEY, CDR2 SMNVEV (reference sequence). The CDR3 DNA is TGTGCCAGCAGTTTATATGTGGGAGGTAATGAGCAGTTCTTC. It encodes CASSLYVGGNEQFF.

This clone was seen just once. J is TRBJ1-2 and V is TRBV5-1; no clear D gene. This CDR3 region has 13 residues. The V gene lost 0 bases and the J gene lost 4 bases, with 7 bases spanning the gap. The V gene's germline CDR1 is SGHRS and CDR2 YFSETQ. The CDR3 reads CASSLEAGYGYTF. DNA for the CDR3: TGCGCCAGCAGCTTGGAGGCCGGCTATGGCTACACCTTC.

This sequence joins TRBV9 and TRBJ1-2, with D perhaps matching TRBD1 (6 bases). Germline loops: CDR1 SGDLS, CDR2 YYNGEE. V was shortened by 4 bases and J by 1 base, with 11 bases between the two germline ends. There are 14 residues in the CDR3. This CDR3 reads CASSPSGHNYGYTF. The CDR3 DNA follows: TGTGCCAGCAGCCCCTCGGGACATAACTATGGCTACACCTTC.

This clone was found once. The V and J genes are TRBV15 and TRBJ2-3, with 9 bases aligning to TRBD2. This CDR3 has 17 residues. J lost 4 bases, V lost 0 bases, and 8 bases had no gene match. CDR1 and CDR2 (germline): LNHNV, YYDKDF (reference sequence). In nucleotides, the CDR3 is TGTGCCACCAGCAGAGATGGCGGGGGGGCTTTTGCAGATACGCAGTATTTT. Its translation is CATSRDGGGAFADTQYF.

The V call is TRBV6-6, the J call TRBJ2-5; D not resolved. The CDR3 spans 12 residues. Germline values: CDR1 MNHNY, CDR2 SVGAGI (reference sequence). Deletions cut 5 bases from V and 7 bases from J, with 11 bases between. The CDR3 nucleotides read TGTGCCAGCAGTCCGGGCTGGGGGACCCAGTACTTC. As protein: CASSPGWGTQYF.

This sequence joins TRBV7-9 and TRBJ2-1; no reliable D call. The CDR3 loop spans 12 amino acids. Germline loops: CDR1 SEHNR, CDR2 FQNEAQ (reference sequence). Deletions cut 8 bases from V and 3 bases from J, with 8 bases between. CDR3 sequence (DNA): TGTGCCAGCGAGCTTTTCTACAATGAGCAGTTCTTC. This sequence encodes CASELFYNEQFF.

The V and J genes are TRBV7-9 and TRBJ2-7; D not certain. Germline loops: CDR1 SEHNR, CDR2 FQNEAQ (reference sequence). The CDR3 has 14 residues. The germline V and J ends were trimmed by 1 base and 0 bases, with 7 bases remaining between them. CDR3 in amino acids: CASSLVPVSYEQYF. In nucleotides, the CDR3 is TGTGCCAGCAGCTTAGTTCCAGTCTCCTACGAGCAGTACTTC. Based on the CDR3 plus reference TRBV7-9 and TRBJ2-7, the full variable domain is DTGVSQNPRHKITKRGQNVTFRCDPISEHNRLYWYRQTLGQGPEFLTYFQNEAQLEKSRLLSDRFSAERPKGSFSTLEIQRTEQGDSAMYLCASSLVPVSYEQYFGPGTRLTVT.

The rearrangement joins TRBV13 to TRBJ2-1; the match to TRBD2 covers 9 bases. After removal of 5 bases from V and 4 bases from J, the junction contained 9 bases not matched to a gene. Germline loops: CDR1 PRHDT, CDR2 FYEKMQ (reference sequence). This CDR3 has 16 residues. The CDR3 DNA reads TGTGCCAGCAGCCCCCGACTAGCGGCAGCGTACAATGAGCAGTTCTTC. It translates to CASSPRLAAAYNEQFF.

The gene calls are TRBV4-3 and TRBJ2-7, with D hard to call. CDR3 length: 15 residues. Trimming removed 0 bases from V and 0 bases from J, with 9 bases in between. Germline assignment: CDR1 LGHNA and CDR2 YSLEER. The CDR3: CASSQDKGSSYEQYF. The CDR3 DNA sequence: TGCGCCAGCAGCCAAGATAAAGGCAGCTCCTACGAGCAGTACTTC.

V and J are TRBV6-5 and TRBJ2-1, with D perhaps TRBD1 (6 bases). Looked up from germline, CDR1 is MNHEY and CDR2 is SVGAGI. Trimming stripped 3 bases from V and 5 bases from J, with 14 bases between. CDR3 length: 15 amino acids. CDR3: CASSYRGRRNNEQFF. CDR3 bases: TGTGCCAGCAGTTATAGGGGGAGACGCAACAATGAGCAGTTCTTC.

This rearrangement joins TRBV2 to TRBJ2-3, with 10 bases fitting TRBD2. The CDR3 totals 14 residues. The V gene's germline CDR1 is SNHLY and CDR2 FYNNEI. V shed 5 bases and J 5 bases; nucleotides not matched to a gene: 4. CDR3 amino acids: CASSSRTSGDTQYF. CDR3 DNA: TGTGCCAGCAGTAGCCGGACTAGCGGAGATACGCAGTATTTT.

The J gene is TRBJ2-7, the V gene TRBV30; 8 positions agree with TRBD2. CDR3 size: 12 residues. Germline trimming cut 5 bases from V and 2 bases from J; bases unmatched to any gene: 2. Germline values: CDR1 GTSNPN, CDR2 SVGIG (reference sequence). In DNA form, the CDR3 reads TGTGCCTGGGGGCGGGGGGCCTACGAGCAGTACTTC. Translating gives CAWGRGAYEQYF.

The chain links TRBV5-1 to TRBJ1-2; tentative D call: TRBD1 (5 bases). Trimming stripped 5 bases from V and 0 bases from J, with 8 bases between. Germline loops: CDR1 SGHRS, CDR2 YFSETQ. CDR3 length: 13 amino acids. CDR3 DNA: TGCGCCAGCAGAGAGGGGACTAACTATGGCTACACCTTC. It translates to CASREGTNYGYTF.

This clone was picked up one time. V is TRBV4-1 and J is TRBJ2-4, with 8 nucleotides matching TRBD2. Germline values: CDR1 MGHRA, CDR2 YSYEKL. V lost 0 bases to trimming and J lost 0 bases; unmatched junction nucleotides: 4. The CDR3 length is 17 residues. The CDR3 spells CASSQDWLAGAKNIQYF. The CDR3 coding sequence is TGCGCCAGCAGCCAAGATTGGCTAGCGGGAGCCAAAAACATTCAGTACTTC.

J is TRBJ1-2 and V is TRBV27; D is possibly TRBD1 (5 bases). CDR1 is MNHEY, CDR2 SMNVEV, per germline (reference sequence). CDR3 length: 14 residues. V lost 6 bases and J 2 bases, leaving 13 bases between the germline ends. In DNA form, the CDR3 reads TGTGCCAGCAGCCTCCGGGCAGGGAACTATGGCTACACCTTC. Protein: CASSLRAGNYGYTF.

V and J are TRBV5-5 and TRBJ2-1, with D possibly TRBD1 on 6 matching bases. Germline loops: CDR1 SGHKS, CDR2 YYEKEE (reference sequence). This CDR3 spans 13 amino acids. Trimming shortened V by 2 bases and J by 9 bases, and 12 bases separated the two germline ends. Here the CDR3 DNA reads TGTGCCAGCAGCTTTTACAGGGCGGGTGAGCAGTTCTTC. Translated: CASSFYRAGEQFF.

J is TRBJ2-4 and V is TRBV13; 7 bases align to TRBD1. Germline CDR1 is PRHDT and CDR2 is FYEKMQ (reference sequence). J was trimmed by 1 base and V by 3 bases; bases with no gene match: 0. The CDR3 totals 14 residues. CDR3 amino acids: CASSLGQAKNIQYF. The CDR3 DNA is TGTGCCAGCAGCTTGGGACAGGCCAAAAACATTCAGTACTTC.

This clone showed up just a few times. The chain joins TRBV10-2 to TRBJ2-7, with D perhaps TRBD1 (6 bases). Germline V lookup: CDR1 WSHSY, CDR2 SAAADI. V was cut by 6 bases and J by 3 bases, with 9 bases left in between. The CDR3 totals 12 residues. As DNA, the CDR3 is TGCGCCAGCAGGGAGGACAGCTACGAGCAGTACTTC. Its protein product is CASREDSYEQYF.

V and J are TRBV27 and TRBJ1-1, with 7 bases fitting TRBD1. CDR3 length: 15 residues. Germline CDR1 reads MNHEY; CDR2 reads SMNVEV (reference sequence). V trimming: 0 bases; J trimming: 5 bases; junction bases outside the gene matches: 6. The CDR3 DNA follows: TGTGCCAGCAGTTTATCGGCAGGGGGAGGTACTGAAGCTTTCTTT. Protein sequence: CASSLSAGGGTEAFF.